The rows below give T cell receptor beta chains drawn from one sample of a study of T cells in Graves' hyperthyroidism and ophthalmopathy. TCRdb re-called the multiplex PCR reads through MiXCR, storing one row per CDR3 protein. The data hold under 650,000 distinct CDR3 sequences, with roughly 15% observed a single time. The sample was blood. These receptors all come from a woman between 25 and 40 years old with Graves' hyperthyroidism. CDR3s include the opening cysteine and the closing phenylalanine or tryptophan. The D gene is left open where the match is weak. Some rows have no size entry. The others give once, few or many, or a class for an expanded clone.

>TRBJ2-3|TRBD2|TRBV19|few
CASSTGLAGLDTQYF
>TRBJ1-1|-|TRBV12-3/TRBV12-4|few
CASSYRVGNTEAFF
>TRBJ2-1|TRBD2|TRBV20-1|many
CSAIGRTSGLNNEQFF
>TRBJ1-1|-|TRBV28|-
CASSFPGTGKLSFF
>TRBJ2-1|TRBD2|TRBV2|-
CASSGGLGLAGEVEQFF
>TRBJ1-2|-|TRBV4-1|-
CASSQQADVNYGYTF
>TRBJ2-5|-|TRBV4-2|few
CASSQAAGQQETQYF
>TRBJ2-1|TRBD2|TRBV29-1|many
CSVQVLAGYNEQFF
>TRBJ2-7|-|TRBV29-1|-
CSVTRDYYEQYF
>TRBJ2-3|TRBD2|TRBV9|-
CASSVAAGGNPDTQYF
>TRBJ2-1|-|TRBV4-3|many
CASSQGGANEQFF
>TRBJ2-7|TRBD1|TRBV28|few
CASSLGGTGNEQYF
>TRBJ2-7|-|TRBV6-2/TRBV6-3|many
CASGHRRYEQYF
>TRBJ1-5|-|TRBV6-2/TRBV6-3|-
CASSYDTRGNQPQHF
>TRBJ2-7|TRBD2|TRBV5-1|-
CASSPAGLAMNEQYF
>TRBJ2-7|-|TRBV20-1|many
CSALGGRGTSEQYF
>TRBJ2-5|TRBD1|TRBV20-1|many
CSASLFDRGTETQYF
>TRBJ2-2|TRBD1|TRBV30|few
CAKKQRLGQGVTGELFF
>TRBJ2-3|TRBD1|TRBV3-1|many
CASSPWTGGHDTQYF
>TRBJ2-2|TRBD2|TRBV6-1|-
CASSPLAGAHTGELFF
>TRBJ2-2|TRBD2|TRBV20-1|few
CSARRGGTNTGELFF
>TRBJ2-5|TRBD2|TRBV7-9|many
CASSERTSVKTQYF
>TRBJ2-7|-|TRBV6-2/TRBV6-3|many
CASTDRIGEQYF
>TRBJ2-1|-|TRBV28|many
CASSLPINEQFF
>TRBJ2-1|TRBD1|TRBV6-1|-
CASSEERGQGKDEQFF
>TRBJ2-4|-|TRBV9|-
CASSTSGTHDVIAKNIQYF
>TRBJ1-2|-|TRBV6-1|many
CASSISDRLYGYTF
>TRBJ2-3|TRBD2|TRBV28|-
CASSGPGLAGVTQYF
>TRBJ2-3|-|TRBV5-1|many
CASSEERGDTQYF
>TRBJ2-1|-|TRBV7-3|many
CASRLDPGAYEQFF
>TRBJ1-6|-|TRBV28|many
CASSLYGGRRSPLHF
>TRBJ2-7|-|TRBV20-1|-
CSARDNRAEQYF
>TRBJ1-6|-|TRBV14|few
CASSQDVIDSPLHF
>TRBJ1-3|-|TRBV3-1|-
CASSQTSWRAIYF
>TRBJ2-2|-|TRBV5-1|few
CASSSDPGSSANTGELFF
>TRBJ2-1|-|TRBV15|few
CATARGLATTDEQFF
>TRBJ2-2|-|TRBV6-1|few
CASGEWVVSRAGRTNTGELFF
>TRBJ2-7|-|TRBV20-1|-
CSVRGRAEQYF
>TRBJ1-1|-|TRBV28|many
CASIRTSLNTEAFF
>TRBJ2-1|-|TRBV5-1|-
CASSLAFREQFF
>TRBJ1-1|-|TRBV7-2|many
CASSGSTGSRGTEAFF
>TRBJ2-7|TRBD1|TRBV10-3|many
CAISDLPGQGRYEQYF
>TRBJ2-7|-|TRBV10-3|-
CAISEGILQYF
>TRBJ1-5|-|TRBV28|-
CASSSRVMVNQPQHF
>TRBJ2-7|-|TRBV6-2/TRBV6-3|few
CASRPLTGIAYEQYF
>TRBJ1-2|-|TRBV4-3|few
CASSHSSRDPRDGYTF
>TRBJ1-1|-|TRBV2|many
CASSPEKIRDTEAFF
>TRBJ1-5|-|TRBV30|-
CAWSVAKQGPRPQHF
>TRBJ1-3|-|TRBV6-1|-
CASTRGNSGNTIYF